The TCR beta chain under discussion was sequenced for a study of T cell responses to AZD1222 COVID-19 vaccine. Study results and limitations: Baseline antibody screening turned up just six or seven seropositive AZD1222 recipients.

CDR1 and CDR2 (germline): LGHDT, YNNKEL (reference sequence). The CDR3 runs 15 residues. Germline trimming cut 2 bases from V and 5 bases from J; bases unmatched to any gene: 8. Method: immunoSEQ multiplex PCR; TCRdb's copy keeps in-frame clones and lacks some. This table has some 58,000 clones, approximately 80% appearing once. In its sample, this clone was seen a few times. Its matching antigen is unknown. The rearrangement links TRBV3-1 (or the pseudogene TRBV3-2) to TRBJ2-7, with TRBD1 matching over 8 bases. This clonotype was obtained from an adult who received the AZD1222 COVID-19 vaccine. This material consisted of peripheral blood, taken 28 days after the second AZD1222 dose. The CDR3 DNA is TGTGCCAGCAGCCAAACTGGACAGGGAACCCACGAGCAGTACTTC. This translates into CASSQTGQGTHEQYF.